This T cell receptor beta chain comes out of a study of Graves' ophthalmopathy and Graves' hyperthyroidism. Findings and limits, study-wide: Progression of ophthalmopathy was predicted by the model with about 67% sensitivity and under 75% specificity. Ophthalmopathy cases were distinguished from stable hyperthyroidism by a 13-signature model, reaching 85% to 90% sensitivity and around 81% specificity.

With V trimmed by 4 bases and J by 0 bases, 9 bases remained unmatched. CDR1 MNHNS and CDR2 SASEGT come from the germline V gene. This CDR3 is built from 18 residues. About this clonotype: As yet, its antigen is unknown.

Amplification from RNA transcripts yielded the TCR beta CDR3 regions. The workflow started with a first-round RT-PCR run with HTBI primers and then moved on to a second-round multiplex PCR. TCRdb redid the calling of the multiplex PCR reads with MiXCR, one entry per CDR3 protein. The sample has some 520,000 distinct CDR3 sequences, roughly 14% seen once. This clonotype was sampled from a woman in her thirties with Graves' ophthalmopathy. The rearrangement uses TRBV6-1 and TRBJ2-3, with 11 bases fitting TRBD2. Sequenced input: blood. The CDR3 bases are TGTGCCAGCAGTGCCGGGACTAGCGGAGCAACTAGCACAGATACGCAGTATTTT. Translation: CASSAGTSGATSTDTQYF.